The rows below give T cell receptor beta chains drawn from one sample of a study of blood T cell repertoires in COVID-19. Profiled with immunoSEQ multiplex PCR; TCRdb holds only in-frame clones, not every one. The sample has 150,000 to 200,000 clones; over 80% are singletons. The sequencing sample was made of peripheral blood. These receptors were collected from a man aged 25-45 years with COVID-19, enrolled during active disease. Each CDR3 is given with its conserved first and last residue. A D gene is named only where the DNA matches it firmly. Not every row has a clone size; where given, it reads once, few, many or a size class.

D	V	size	J	CDR3	DNA
TRBD1	TRBV28	once	TRBJ2-7	CASSSYGTGIEYEQYF	TGTGCCAGCAGTTCGTACGGGACAGGGATAGAGTACGAGCAGTACTTC
.	TRBV1	few	TRBJ1-3	CTSSQVGVSGNTIYF	TGCACCAGCAGCCAGGTGGGAGTCTCTGGAAACACCATATATTTT
TRBD1	TRBV29-1	once	TRBJ1-2	CSVEKDRENYGYTF	TGCAGCGTGGAAAAAGACAGGGAGAACTATGGCTACACCTTC
TRBD1	TRBV6-5	.	TRBJ2-7	CASSYTPGQSYEQYF	TGTGCCAGCAGTTACACCCCGGGACAGTCCTACGAGCAGTACTTC
TRBD1	TRBV6-2/TRBV6-3	.	TRBJ1-3	CASSLYGTDGNTIYF	TGTGCCAGCAGCCTATACGGGACAGACGGAAACACCATATATTTT
TRBD1	TRBV19	.	TRBJ1-1	CASRDRGQNEAFF	TGTGCCAGTAGGGACAGGGGGCAGAATGAAGCTTTCTTT
.	TRBV19	.	TRBJ1-1	CASSMGRTEAFF	TGTGCCAGTAGTATGGGCCGCACTGAAGCTTTCTTT
TRBD1	TRBV19	.	TRBJ2-5	CASSSWDRGDETQYF	TGTGCCAGTAGTTCATGGGACAGGGGAGATGAGACCCAGTACTTC
TRBD1	TRBV4-1	.	TRBJ1-2	CASSQGQGAHYGYTF	TGCGCCAGCAGCCAAGGGCAGGGGGCCCACTATGGCTACACCTTC
.	TRBV18	.	TRBJ2-1	CASSPTSQGRNEQFF	TGTGCCAGCTCACCGACATCCCAGGGGCGGAATGAGCAGTTCTTC
.	TRBV29-1	.	TRBJ1-2	CSVEEYPLSSNYGYTF	TGCAGCGTTGAAGAGTACCCCCTTTCCAGTAACTATGGCTACACCTTC